This TCR beta chain was recorded in a study of T-cell reconstitution after alpha-beta-depleted transplantation in children. Germline trimming cut 4 bases from V and 2 bases from J; bases unmatched to any gene: 8. Germline V gene lookup returns CDR1 SGHRS and CDR2 YFSETQ. This CDR3 is built from 15 residues. Using unique molecular identifiers, the investigators prepared the TCRbeta library. MiXCR was run by TCRdb on the PCR reads, yielding one entry per CDR3 protein. The repertoire consists of under 450,000 distinct CDR3 sequences, with about a sixth occurring once and the leading ten covering 29%. This clonotype was counted a few times.

The starting material was PBMCs, mostly from graft donor cells, obtained 360 days after TCRalphabeta/CD19-depleted stem cell transplant. The source is a boy under three years old who had a stem cell transplant for Wiskott-Aldrich syndrome, so the T cells may come from the graft donor. This chain joins TRBV5-1 and TRBJ2-5, with 7 bases that match TRBD2. In DNA form, the CDR3 reads TGCGCCAGCAGCCTTTTTAAGCGGGAACAAGAGACCCAGTACTTC. This gives the protein CASSLFKREQETQYF. The full variable domain, in which reference TRBV5-1 and TRBJ2-5 provide the parts outside the CDR3, is KAGVTQTPRYLIKTRGQQVTLSCSPISGHRSVSWYQQTPGQGLQFLFEYFSETQRNKGNFPGRFSGRQFSNSRSEMNVSTLELGDSALYLCASSLFKREQETQYFGPGTRLLVL.